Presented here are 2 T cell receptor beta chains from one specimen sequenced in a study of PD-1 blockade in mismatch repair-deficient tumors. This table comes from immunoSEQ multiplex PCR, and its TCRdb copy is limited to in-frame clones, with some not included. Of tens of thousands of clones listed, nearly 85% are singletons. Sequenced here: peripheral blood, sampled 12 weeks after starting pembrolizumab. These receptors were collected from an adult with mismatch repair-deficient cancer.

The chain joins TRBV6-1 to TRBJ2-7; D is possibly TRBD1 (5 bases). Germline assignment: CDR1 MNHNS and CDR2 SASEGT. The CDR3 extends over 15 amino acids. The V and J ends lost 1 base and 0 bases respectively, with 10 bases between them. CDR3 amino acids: CASSEGEGASYEQYF. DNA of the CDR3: TGTGCCAGCAGTGAAGGCGAAGGGGCCTCCTACGAGCAGTACTTC.

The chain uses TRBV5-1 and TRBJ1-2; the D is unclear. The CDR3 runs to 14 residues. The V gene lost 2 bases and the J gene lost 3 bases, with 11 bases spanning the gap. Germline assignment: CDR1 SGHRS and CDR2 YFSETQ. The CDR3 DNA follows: TGCGCCAGCAGCTTCGGGCTCCGGGACTATGGCTACACCTTC. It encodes CASSFGLRDYGYTF.